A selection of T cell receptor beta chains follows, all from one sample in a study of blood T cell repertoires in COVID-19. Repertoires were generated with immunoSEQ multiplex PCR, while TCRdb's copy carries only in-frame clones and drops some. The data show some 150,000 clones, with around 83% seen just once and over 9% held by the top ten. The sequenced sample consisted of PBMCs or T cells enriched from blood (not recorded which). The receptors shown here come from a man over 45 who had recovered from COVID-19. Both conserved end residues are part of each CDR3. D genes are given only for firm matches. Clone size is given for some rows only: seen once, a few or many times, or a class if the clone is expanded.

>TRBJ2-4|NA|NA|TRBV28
CATSPAVAKNIQYF
TGTGCCACCAGTCCAGCGGTAGCCAAAAACATTCAGTACTTC
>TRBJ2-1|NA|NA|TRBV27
CASGVATAYNEQFF
TGTGCCAGCGGTGTGGCGACAGCGTACAATGAGCAGTTCTTC
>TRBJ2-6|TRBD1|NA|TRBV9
CASSVGIGTAGANVLTF
TGTGCCAGCAGCGTAGGGATCGGGACAGCTGGGGCCAACGTCCTGACTTTC
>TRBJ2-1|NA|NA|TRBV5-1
CASSAQQGLQYNEQFF
TGCGCCAGCAGCGCTCAACAGGGACTACAGTACAATGAGCAGTTCTTC
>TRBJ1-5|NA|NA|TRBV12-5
CASGLVLGNQPQHF
TGTGCTAGTGGTTTGGTACTTGGTAATCAGCCCCAGCATTTT
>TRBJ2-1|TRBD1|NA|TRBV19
CASSVPRGHPYNEQFF
TGTGCCAGTAGTGTCCCCAGGGGGCATCCCTACAATGAGCAGTTCTTC
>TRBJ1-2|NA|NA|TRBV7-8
CASSLGDRPNYGYTF
TGTGCCAGCAGCTTAGGCGACAGACCTAACTATGGCTACACCTTC
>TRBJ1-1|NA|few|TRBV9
CASSVGERVGTEAFF
TGTGCCAGCAGCGTAGGAGAGAGGGTGGGCACTGAAGCTTTCTTT
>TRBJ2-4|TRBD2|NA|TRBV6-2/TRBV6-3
CASSYQAGPSPLAKNIQYF
TGTGCCAGCAGTTACCAAGCGGGGCCCTCTCCTCTAGCCAAAAACATTCAGTACTTC
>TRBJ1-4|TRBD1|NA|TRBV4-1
CASSQDWTGGREKLFF
TGCGCCAGCAGCCAAGACTGGACAGGGGGCCGGGAAAAACTGTTTTTT
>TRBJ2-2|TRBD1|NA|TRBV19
CASSMPIGTGGNTGELFF
TGTGCCAGTAGTATGCCCATCGGGACAGGGGGTAACACCGGGGAGCTGTTTTTT
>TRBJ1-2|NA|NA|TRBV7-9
CASSPVTLGHGYTF
TGTGCCAGCAGCCCAGTTACTTTGGGCCATGGCTACACCTTC
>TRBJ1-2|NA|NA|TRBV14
CASSQDPAQGSGYTF
TGTGCCAGCAGCCAAGATCCGGCACAGGGAAGTGGCTACACCTTC
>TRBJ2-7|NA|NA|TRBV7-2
CASSLAQGYEQYF
TGTGCCAGCAGCTTAGCACAGGGCTACGAGCAGTACTTC
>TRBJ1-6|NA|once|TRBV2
CASSDRAYNSPLHF
TGTGCCAGCAGTGACAGGGCCTATAATTCACCCCTCCACTTT
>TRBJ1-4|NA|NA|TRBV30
CAWSFRNREKLFF
TGTGCCTGGAGCTTTAGAAACAGGGAAAAACTGTTTTTT
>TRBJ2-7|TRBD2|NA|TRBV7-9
CASSLGGGFYEQYF
TGTGCCAGCAGCTTAGGGGGGGGTTTCTACGAGCAGTACTTC
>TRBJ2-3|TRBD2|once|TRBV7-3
CASSSQRGGGTDTQYF
TGTGCCAGCAGCTCCCAACGCGGCGGGGGTACAGATACGCAGTATTTT
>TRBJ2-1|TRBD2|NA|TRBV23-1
CASSQPRLAGGGDEQFF
TGCGCCAGCAGTCAACCTCGACTAGCGGGGGGGGGAGATGAGCAGTTCTTC
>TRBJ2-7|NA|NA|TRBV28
CASRPYQDSFSYEQYF
TGTGCCAGCAGGCCGTACCAAGACTCCTTCTCCTACGAGCAGTACTTC
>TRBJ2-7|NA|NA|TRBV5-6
CASSPGAGPYEQYF
TGTGCCAGCAGCCCCGGGGCGGGGCCCTACGAGCAGTACTTC
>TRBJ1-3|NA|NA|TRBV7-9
CASSITPLDSPGNTIYF
TGTGCCAGCAGCATCACCCCATTGGACAGTCCTGGAAACACCATATATTTT
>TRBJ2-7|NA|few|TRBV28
CASSLRGHEQYF
TGTGCCAGCAGTTTAAGAGGGCACGAGCAGTACTTC
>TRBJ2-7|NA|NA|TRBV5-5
CASSLVGGRLSEQYF
TGTGCCAGCAGCTTAGTCGGGGGGCGTCTAAGCGAGCAGTACTTC
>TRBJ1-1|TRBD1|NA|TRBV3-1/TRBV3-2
CARDDRVRDTEAFF
TGTGCCCGCGACGACAGGGTTCGTGACACTGAAGCTTTCTTT
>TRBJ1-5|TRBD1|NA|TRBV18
CASSPTTGSNQPQHF
TGTGCCAGCTCGCCCACGACAGGGAGCAATCAGCCCCAGCATTTT
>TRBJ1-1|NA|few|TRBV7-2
CASSLSQGGNTEAFF
TGTGCCAGCAGCTTAAGCCAGGGAGGGAACACTGAAGCTTTCTTT
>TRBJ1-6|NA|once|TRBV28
CASSWGSFNSPLHF
TGTGCCAGCAGTTGGGGCAGCTTTAATTCACCCCTCCACTTT
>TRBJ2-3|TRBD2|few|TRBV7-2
CASSLAGTSGTDTQYF
TGTGCCAGCAGCTTAGCGGGGACTAGCGGCACAGATACGCAGTATTTT
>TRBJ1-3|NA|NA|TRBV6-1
CASSDRAGRPGNTIYF
TGTGCCAGCAGTGATCGGGCGGGTCGGCCCGGAAACACCATATATTTT
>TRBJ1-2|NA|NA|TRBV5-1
CASSLEGAGYGYTF
TGCGCCAGCAGCTTGGAGGGCGCGGGCTATGGCTACACCTTC
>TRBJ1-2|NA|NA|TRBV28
CASRPTAYGYTF
TGTGCCAGCAGACCGACAGCTTATGGCTACACCTTC
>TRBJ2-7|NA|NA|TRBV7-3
CASSLKVRDEQYF
TGTGCCAGCAGCTTAAAGGTCCGGGACGAGCAGTACTTC
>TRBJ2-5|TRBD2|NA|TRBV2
CASSGSSGAQETQYF
TGTGCCAGCAGTGGATCTAGCGGGGCGCAAGAGACCCAGTACTTC
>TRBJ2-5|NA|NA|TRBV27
CASSNLGTRGRETQYF
TGTGCCAGCAGTAACCTAGGGACTAGGGGGCGAGAGACCCAGTACTTC
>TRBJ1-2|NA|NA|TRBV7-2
CASSPGGGFVAAGYTF
TGTGCCAGCAGCCCAGGAGGTGGGTTTGTTGCAGCTGGCTACACCTTC
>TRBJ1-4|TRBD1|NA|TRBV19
CASSIVDRGRSKLFF
TGTGCCAGTAGTATAGTAGACAGGGGCCGTTCAAAACTGTTTTTT
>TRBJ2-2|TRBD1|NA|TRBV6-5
CASSPTGVGTGELFF
TGTGCCAGCAGTCCAACAGGGGTTGGAACCGGGGAGCTGTTTTTT
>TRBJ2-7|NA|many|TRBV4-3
CASSQDRASGLWEQYF
TGCGCCAGCAGCCAAGATCGGGCAAGCGGATTGTGGGAGCAGTACTTC
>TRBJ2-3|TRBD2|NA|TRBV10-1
CASSGLGLAGDTDTQYF
TGCGCCAGCAGTGGGTTAGGACTAGCGGGGGACACAGATACGCAGTATTTT
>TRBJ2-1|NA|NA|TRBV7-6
CASSLGRGVDEQFF
TGTGCCAGCAGCTTAGGGAGAGGCGTGGATGAGCAGTTCTTC
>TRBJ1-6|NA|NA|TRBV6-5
CASSYTGRDNSPLHF
TGTGCCAGCAGTTACACCGGTCGGGATAATTCACCCCTCCACTTT
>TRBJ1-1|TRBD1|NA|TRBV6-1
CASSDPQGAVRGTEAFF
TGTGCCAGCAGTGATCCGCAGGGGGCGGTTAGGGGCACTGAAGCTTTCTTT
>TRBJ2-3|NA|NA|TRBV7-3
CASSPGGRTDTQYF
TGTGCCAGCAGCCCGGGGGGCCGCACAGATACGCAGTATTTT
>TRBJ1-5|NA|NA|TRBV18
CASSPTGGARQPQHF
TGTGCCAGCTCACCCACGGGAGGGGCTCGTCAGCCCCAGCATTTT
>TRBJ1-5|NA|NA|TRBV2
CASSEWAVSNQPQHF
TGTGCCAGCAGTGAATGGGCCGTCAGCAATCAGCCCCAGCATTTT
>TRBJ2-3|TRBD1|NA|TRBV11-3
CASSLGQGRTDTQYF
TGTGCCAGCAGCTTGGGACAGGGGAGAACAGATACGCAGTATTTT
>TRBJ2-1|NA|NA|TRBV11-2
CASSLDPWAANEQFF
TGTGCCAGCAGCTTAGACCCCTGGGCAGCAAATGAGCAGTTCTTC
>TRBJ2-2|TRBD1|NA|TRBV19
CASSNTGGATGELFF
TGTGCCAGTAGTAACACAGGGGGCGCAACCGGGGAGCTGTTTTTT
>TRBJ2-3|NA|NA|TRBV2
CASSVTVDTQYF
TGTGCCAGCAGCGTAACGGTAGATACGCAGTATTTT
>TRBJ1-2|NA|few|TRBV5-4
CASSETGLGPYGYTF
TGTGCCAGCAGCGAGACAGGTCTGGGGCCCTATGGCTACACCTTC
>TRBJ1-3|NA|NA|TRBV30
CAWGRRGPRSVDTIYF
TGTGCCTGGGGCCGCAGGGGCCCCCGTTCAGTGGACACCATATATTTT
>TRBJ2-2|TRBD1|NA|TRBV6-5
CASGWTGVHTGELFF
TGTGCCAGCGGGTGGACAGGGGTGCACACCGGGGAGCTGTTTTTT
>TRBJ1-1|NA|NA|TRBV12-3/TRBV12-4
CASSFLETGAFF
TGTGCCAGCAGTTTTCTCGAGACGGGAGCTTTCTTT
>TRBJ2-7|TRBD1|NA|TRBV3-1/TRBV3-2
CASSQSPQGRISYEQYF
TGTGCCAGCAGCCAGAGCCCACAGGGGCGCATCTCCTACGAGCAGTACTTC